The clone carrying this T cell receptor beta chain was seen a single time. Repertoires were generated with immunoSEQ multiplex PCR, while TCRdb's copy carries only in-frame clones and drops some. Of around 300,000 clones in the sample, 70% to 90% are singletons; the top ten hold around 6.9%. There are 16 residues in the CDR3. Germline CDR1 is SEHNR and CDR2 is FQNEAQ (reference sequence). Trimming took 5 bases from V and 1 from J, leaving 17 bases between them. This entry belongs to a study of blood T cell repertoires in COVID-19. The wider study: COVID-19 samples, acute and convalescent, were from the United States, Italy and Spain. PBMCs, B-cell-depleted T cells, or T cells were the source of the cDNA or gDNA that made up the material.

J is TRBJ1-2 and V is TRBV7-9; D may be TRBD1 (6 bases). Sequenced sample: peripheral blood. The receptor comes from a human donor in a cohort sampled during active COVID-19. The CDR3 loop reads CASSPGVTGLNYGYTF. The CDR3 nucleotides read TGTGCCAGCAGCCCAGGGGTGACGGGGCTTAACTATGGCTACACCTTC.